This T cell receptor (beta chain) was captured by sequencing in a study of early T cells in non-severe SARS-CoV-2 infection. Study in general: Unsorted whole-blood RNA was sequenced in bulk, leaving chains unpaired.

CDR3 length: 15 amino acids. Germline V gene sequence: CDR1 KGHSH, CDR2 LQKENI. Trimming took 0 bases from V and 6 from J; bases not matched to a gene: 7. Only a few counts were recorded for this clonotype. Antigen specificity is unknown. Study-wide findings and caveats: Lookups in VDJdb leaned toward anti-spike CD8 responses and missed private and CD4 specificities.

The protocol attached unique molecular identifiers to individual cDNA molecules. TCRdb reanalysed the 5' RACE reads using MiXCR and keeps one entry per CDR3 protein. The sample gives roughly 67,000 distinct CDR3 sequences, roughly 11% of which show up once; 5.5% to 7% is in the top ten. The specimen was whole blood. The chain uses TRBV18 and TRBJ1-1; 7 bases match TRBD1. The origin of this receptor is an adult who was a healthcare worker with PCR-confirmed SARS-CoV-2 infection or an uninfected control (not recorded which). The CDR3 sequence is CASSPPRGQAPEAFF. The CDR3 bases are TGTGCCAGCTCACCACCTAGAGGACAGGCCCCTGAAGCTTTCTTT.